One sample yielded the 14 T cell receptor beta chains listed below, sequenced in a study of blood T cell repertoires in COVID-19. The table came from immunoSEQ multiplex PCR; TCRdb's copy has only in-frame clones and leaves some out. Among approximately 300,000 clones listed, roughly 90% were seen once. Sequencing input: peripheral blood. The receptors were sampled from a man between 18 and 35 years old with active or convalescent COVID-19.

The chain uses TRBV19 and TRBJ1-2; TRBD1 matches at 11 bases. The CDR3 has 16 amino acids. V lost 3 bases, J lost 4 bases, and 7 bases stayed unmatched. Germline V gene lookup returns CDR1 LNHDA and CDR2 SQIVND (reference sequence). The CDR3 reads CASSIGTGGPGYGYTF. CDR3 coding DNA: TGTGCCAGTAGTATTGGGACAGGGGGTCCCGGCTATGGCTACACCTTC.

J is TRBJ1-1 and V is TRBV11-1; D is unclear. The germline V gene has CDR1 SGHAT and CDR2 FQDESV (reference sequence). With 5 bases removed from V and 0 bases from J, the gap between germline ends came to 7 bases. The CDR3 covers 13 residues. The chain's CDR3 is CASSPRVNTEAFF. In DNA, the CDR3 is TGTGCCAGCAGCCCTCGGGTGAACACTGAAGCTTTCTTT.

This clone occurred once. This chain joins TRBV28 and TRBJ2-1; TRBD2 matches at 13 bases. This CDR3 contains 15 residues. The germline V gene has CDR1 MDHEN and CDR2 SYDVKM. Losses at the gene ends were 7 bases for V and 8 bases for J; bases not matched to a gene: 8. CDR3 sequence: CASNSGTSGIDEQFF. The CDR3, as DNA: TGTGCCAGCAACTCCGGGACTAGCGGGATCGATGAGCAGTTCTTC.

The chain employs TRBV12-3 or TRBV12-4 and TRBJ2-7; TRBD1 is a possible D gene (5 bases). The germline V and J ends were trimmed by 6 bases and 2 bases, with 8 bases remaining between them. CDR3 length: 12 residues. CDR3 residues: CASRGEAYEQYF. In DNA form, the CDR3 reads TGTGCCAGCAGAGGGGAAGCCTACGAGCAGTACTTC.

This chain connects TRBV6-5 to TRBJ1-2; TRBD1 matches at 7 bases. Germline V CDR1 and CDR2: MNHEY, SVGAGI. This CDR3 comprises 15 residues. V lost 5 bases and J lost 4; bases outside the gene matches: 10. The CDR3 nucleotides read TGTGCCAGCAGTCCTGGGGGACAGCTGATCTATGGCTACACCTTC. Protein product: CASSPGGQLIYGYTF.

This clone was recorded only once. The chain links TRBV2 to TRBJ1-1, with D possibly being TRBD1 (5 bases). The CDR3 is 16 amino acids. Germline-derived CDR1 and CDR2 are SNHLY and FYNNEI. With 5 bases removed from V and 0 bases from J, the gap between germline ends came to 16 bases. The CDR3, as DNA: TGTGCCAGCAGTCACTCCCAACAGGACATGAACACTGAAGCTTTCTTT. As protein: CASSHSQQDMNTEAFF. The variable domain in full, completed from reference TRBV2 and TRBJ1-1, reads EPEVTQTPSHQVTQMGQEVILRCVPISNHLYFYWYRQILGQKVEFLVSFYNNEISEKSEIFDDQFSVERPDGSNFTLKIRSTKLEDSAMYFCASSHSQQDMNTEAFFGQGTRLTVV.

This clone has only one observation. The chain recombines TRBV5-1 with TRBJ2-2; 11 bases agree with TRBD2. CDR3 length equals 16 residues. V shed 4 bases and J 1 base; nucleotides not matched to a gene: 3. Germline assignment: CDR1 SGHRS and CDR2 YFSETQ. CDR3 DNA sequence: TGCGCCAGCAGCATAGGGACTAGCGGGAACACCGGGGAGCTGTTTTTT. Protein: CASSIGTSGNTGELFF.

The chain employs TRBV5-5 and TRBJ1-2, with 7 nucleotides matching TRBD1. The CDR3 sequence is 13 residues long. Per the germline V gene, CDR1 is SGHKS and CDR2 is YYEKEE (reference sequence). V gave up 4 bases and J gave up 8 bases; unmatched junction bases: 8. DNA of the CDR3: TGTGCCAGCAGCCATGACAGGGATCGCGGCTACACCTTC. This gives the protein CASSHDRDRGYTF. Full variable domain (rest looked up from reference TRBV5-5 and TRBJ1-2): DAGVTQSPTHLIKTRGQQVTLRCSPISGHKSVSWYQQVLGQGPQFIFQYYEKEERGRGNFPDRFSARQFPNYSSELNVNALLLGDSALYLCASSHDRDRGYTFGSGTRLTVV.

CDR3 nucleotides: TGTGCCAGCAGCTTTAGCCAGCGCCGAAACACCATATATTTT. Its translation is CASSFSQRRNTIYF. This chain uses TRBV7-2 with TRBJ1-3; D remains ambiguous. The CDR3 consists of 14 residues. Germline lookup yields CDR1 SGHTA and CDR2 FQGNSA. V was shortened by 3 bases and J by 5 bases, with 11 bases between the two germline ends.

There are a few counts of this clone. The chain employs TRBV28 and TRBJ2-7, with D possibly TRBD1 on 5 matching bases. V was trimmed by 8 bases and J by 6 bases, leaving 26 bases between them. Germline loops: CDR1 MDHEN, CDR2 SYDVKM. The CDR3 has 16 residues. Here the CDR3 DNA reads TGTGCCAGCCCCCCCAGGGCTTCTATCCCACTCTCCGAGCAGTACTTC. Translating it yields CASPPRASIPLSEQYF. Looking up the rest from reference TRBV28 and TRBJ2-7 gives the full variable domain: DVKVTQSSRYLVKRTGEKVFLECVQDMDHENMFWYRQDPGLGLRLIYFSYDVKMKEKGDIPEGYSVSREKKERFSLILESASTNQTSMYLCASPPRASIPLSEQYFGPGTRLTVT.

This clone was counted many times. The genes are TRBV2 and TRBJ2-3, with D possibly TRBD2 on 6 matching bases. Germline CDR1 and CDR2: SNHLY and FYNNEI. V lost 6 bases and J 1 base, leaving 14 bases between the germline ends. The length of the CDR3 is 15 residues. The CDR3 reads CASRLASGRTDTQYF. CDR3 in DNA: TGTGCCAGCAGACTGGCCAGCGGGCGCACAGATACGCAGTATTTT. Full variable domain (missing parts from reference TRBV2 and TRBJ2-3): EPEVTQTPSHQVTQMGQEVILRCVPISNHLYFYWYRQILGQKVEFLVSFYNNEISEKSEIFDDQFSVERPDGSNFTLKIRSTKLEDSAMYFCASRLASGRTDTQYFGPGTRLTVL.

V usage is TRBV3-1 (or the pseudogene TRBV3-2) and J usage is TRBJ2-1; maybe TRBD2 (6 bases). This CDR3 region has 16 residues. V was pared by 0 bases and J by 8 bases, with 17 bases between. Germline V gene data show CDR1 as LGHDT and CDR2 as YNNKEL (reference sequence). The CDR3 protein is CASSQDRAGGVDEQFF. The CDR3 DNA reads TGTGCCAGCAGCCAAGATAGGGCAGGAGGGGTCGATGAGCAGTTCTTC.

This clone has a handful of counts. The CDR3 loop is CASSESGEMNTEAFF. In nucleotides, the CDR3 is TGTGCCAGCAGTGAGTCGGGGGAAATGAACACTGAAGCTTTCTTT. The chain employs TRBV6-4 and TRBJ1-1; tentative D call: TRBD1 (5 bases). V was trimmed by 3 bases and J by 0 bases, leaving 11 bases between them. The CDR3 loop spans 15 amino acids. Germline CDR1 MRHNA, CDR2 SNTAGT.

The CDR3 region is CASSLVYIGPNTEAFF. The CDR3 region has the DNA TGTGCCAGCAGCTTAGTATATATCGGTCCTAACACTGAAGCTTTCTTT. The J gene is TRBJ1-1, the V gene TRBV7-2; D remains ambiguous. The V end lost 1 base, the J end lost 2 bases, and 14 bases lay between the germline ends. This CDR3 region has 16 residues. Germline CDR1 reads SGHTA; CDR2 reads FQGNSA.